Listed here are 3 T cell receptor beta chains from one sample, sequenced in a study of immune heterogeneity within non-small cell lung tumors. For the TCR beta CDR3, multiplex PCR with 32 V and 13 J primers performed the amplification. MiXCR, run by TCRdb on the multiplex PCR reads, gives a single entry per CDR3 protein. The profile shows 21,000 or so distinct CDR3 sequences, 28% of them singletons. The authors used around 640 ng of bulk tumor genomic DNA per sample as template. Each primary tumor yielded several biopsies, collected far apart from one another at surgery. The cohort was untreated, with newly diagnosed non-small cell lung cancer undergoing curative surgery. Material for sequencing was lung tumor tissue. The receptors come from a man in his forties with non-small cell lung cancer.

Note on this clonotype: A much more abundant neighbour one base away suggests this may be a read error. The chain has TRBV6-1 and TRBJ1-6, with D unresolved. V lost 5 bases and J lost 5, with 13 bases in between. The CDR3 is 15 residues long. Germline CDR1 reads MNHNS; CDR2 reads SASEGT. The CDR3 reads CASSPNPGNNSPLHF. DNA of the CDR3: TGTGCCAGCAGTCCGAACCCCGGGAATAATTCACCCCTCCACTTT.

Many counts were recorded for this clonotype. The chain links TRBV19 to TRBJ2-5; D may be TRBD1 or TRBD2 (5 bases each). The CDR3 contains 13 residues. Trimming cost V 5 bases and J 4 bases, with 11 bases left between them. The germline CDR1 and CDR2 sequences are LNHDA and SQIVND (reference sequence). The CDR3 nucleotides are TGTGCCAGTAGTGGGGGAGATCGAGAGACCCAGTACTTC. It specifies CASSGGDRETQYF.

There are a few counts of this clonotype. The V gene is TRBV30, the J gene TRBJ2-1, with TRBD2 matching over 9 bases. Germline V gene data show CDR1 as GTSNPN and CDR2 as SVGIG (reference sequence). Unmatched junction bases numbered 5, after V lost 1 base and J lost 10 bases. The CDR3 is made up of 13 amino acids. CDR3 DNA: TGTGCCTGGAGTGGCGGGAGGGCCCGGGAGCAGTTCTTC. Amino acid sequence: CAWSGGRAREQFF. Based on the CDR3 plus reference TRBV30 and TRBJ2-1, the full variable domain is SQTIHQWPATLVQPVGSPLSLECTVEGTSNPNLYWYRQAAGRGLQLLFYSVGIGQISSEVPQNLSASRPQDRQFILSSKKLLLSDSGFYLCAWSGGRAREQFFGPGTRLTVL.